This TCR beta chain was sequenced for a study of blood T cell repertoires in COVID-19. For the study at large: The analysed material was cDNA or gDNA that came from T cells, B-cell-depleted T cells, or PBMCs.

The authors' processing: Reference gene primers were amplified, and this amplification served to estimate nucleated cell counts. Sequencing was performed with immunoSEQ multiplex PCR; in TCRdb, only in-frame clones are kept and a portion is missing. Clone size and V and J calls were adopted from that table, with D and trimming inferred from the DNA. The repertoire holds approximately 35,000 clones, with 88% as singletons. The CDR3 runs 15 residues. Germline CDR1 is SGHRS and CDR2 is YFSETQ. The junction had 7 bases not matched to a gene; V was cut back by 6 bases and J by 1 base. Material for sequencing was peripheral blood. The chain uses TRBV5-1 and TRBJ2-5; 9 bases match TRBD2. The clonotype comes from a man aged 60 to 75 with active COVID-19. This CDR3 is CASNGASGAQETQYF. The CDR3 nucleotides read TGCGCCAGCAACGGGGCTAGCGGGGCCCAAGAGACCCAGTACTTC.